This T cell receptor (beta chain) is from a study of OX40 agonist ivuxolimab in advanced cancers. Context from the whole study: Ivuxolimab was an agonistic, fully human IgG2 monoclonal antibody directed against OX40 (CD134), a costimulatory receptor. Intravenous ivuxolimab was administered to patients every 2 weeks at six dose levels: 0.01, 0.1, 0.3, 1.5, 3 and 10 mg/kg. Among the 52 dose-escalation patients, about 19 had hepatocellular carcinoma, approximately 15 melanoma, 9 renal cell carcinoma and 9 head and neck cancer. In the dose-escalation cohort, around four fifths of patients were male, and the mean age was approximately 60 years with a range of roughly 23 to 79. Prior anti-PD-1, anti-PD-L1 or anti-CTLA-4 therapy was permitted, and checkpoint inhibitors had been received by under 50% of dose-escalation patients. Partial responses were achieved by three dose-escalation patients, of whom one had hepatocellular carcinoma and two had cutaneous melanoma. The point of sequencing TCRbeta in the periphery was to test whether ivuxolimab changed TCR sequence diversity and drove clonal T-cell expansion. The paper reports the monotherapy dose-escalation portion (N of about 47 patients) of the phase I ivuxolimab trial. The investigation overall reported the following: At doses of 0.1 to 3.0 mg/kg, clonal expansion of both CD4+ and CD8+ T cells in blood was seen between baseline and week 6. The antigen specificity of the clonally expanded peripheral T cells was not determined. Low levels of normalized T-cell clonal expansion were also seen in some patients who did not respond. Partial responders in the 0.1-3.0 mg/kg groups had among the lowest normalized peripheral clonal expansion, especially among CD8+ T cells. On average, CD8+ T cells showed more expanded clones than CD4+ T cells after ivuxolimab.

Genomic DNA was isolated from the sorted cells so that the TCRbeta CDR3 region could be sequenced. TCRbeta CDR3 regions were sequenced using the immunoSEQ Assay. TCRdb limited this immuneACCESS table to in-frame rearrangements with V and J called. A share of clones is missing; checked studies link under half to unresolved V genes, and the rest is unexplained. Here the sample has more than 75,000 clones; roughly 93% occur a single time. Approximately 0.7% of the sample is in the top ten clones. Reading the germline V gene gives CDR1 LGHNA and CDR2 YSLEER. Cut back by 4 bases and 2 bases, the V and J ends lie 7 bases apart. Reading from cysteine to phenylalanine, the CDR3 counts 13 amino acids. The read is trimmed to its CDR3 DNA, 39 bases read in frame from base 1. Patients with a history of autoimmune disease or receiving systemic immunosuppression were excluded from the trial. Peripheral blood for TCR sequencing was drawn from every dose cohort at baseline, at cycle 4 day 1 and at cycle 7 day 1. The samples were taken from a phase I, first-in-human, multicenter, open-label dose-escalation trial of ivuxolimab. Adults with locally advanced or metastatic head and neck squamous cell, hepatocellular, melanoma or renal cell carcinoma were enrolled in the trial. CD4+ and CD8+ T cells were sorted separately from peripheral blood before TCR sequencing.

In the case of this clone: The antigen this receptor binds is unknown. Base qualities were left out, and no much larger clone turns up one base away.

The rearrangement joined TRBV4-3 to TRBJ2-3, with no D gene named confidently. The specimen was CD4+ or CD8+ T cells sorted from blood, collected in a trial of the OX40 agonist ivuxolimab. This receptor was obtained from an adult with an advanced solid tumor such as melanoma, head and neck, liver or kidney cancer. The DNA sequence is as follows: TGCGCCAGCAGCCTTACTTACACAGATACGCAGTATTTT. It codes for CASSLTYTDTQYF.